This TCR beta chain is from a study of shared clonotypes between healthy human individuals. Study-wide points: In general, naive subsets displayed greater estimated richness than memory subsets did.

Profiling relied on immunoSEQ multiplex PCR, and the TCRdb table lists in-frame clones only, not all of them. This sample has 2 million to 2.5 million clones, with nearly 97% found just once. The CDR3 totals 19 residues. The V gene's germline CDR1 is SGHNT and CDR2 YYREEE (reference sequence). V was shortened by 1 base and J by 0 bases, with 19 bases between the two germline ends. This clone has just one count. Its antigen is as yet unknown. There were only Caucasian adults among the donors, and all lived in Nashville, Tennessee. The sequenced material came from naive CD4+ T cells sorted from blood. Regarding subset: CD45RA+ positively selected. The TCR comes from a man between 18 and 35 years old in good health. The chain joins TRBV5-4 to TRBJ2-2, with D uncertain. CDR3 sequence (DNA): TGTGCCAGCAGCTTGACCCAACAGCAGCGAGTATCGAACACCGGGGAGCTGTTTTTT. Residues: CASSLTQQQRVSNTGELFF. Full variable domain (outside the CDR3, taken from reference TRBV5-4 and TRBJ2-2): ETGVTQSPTHLIKTRGQQVTLRCSSQSGHNTVSWYQQALGQGPQFIFQYYREEENGRGNFPPRFSGLQFPNYSSELNVNALELDDSALYLCASSLTQQQRVSNTGELFFGEGSRLTVL.